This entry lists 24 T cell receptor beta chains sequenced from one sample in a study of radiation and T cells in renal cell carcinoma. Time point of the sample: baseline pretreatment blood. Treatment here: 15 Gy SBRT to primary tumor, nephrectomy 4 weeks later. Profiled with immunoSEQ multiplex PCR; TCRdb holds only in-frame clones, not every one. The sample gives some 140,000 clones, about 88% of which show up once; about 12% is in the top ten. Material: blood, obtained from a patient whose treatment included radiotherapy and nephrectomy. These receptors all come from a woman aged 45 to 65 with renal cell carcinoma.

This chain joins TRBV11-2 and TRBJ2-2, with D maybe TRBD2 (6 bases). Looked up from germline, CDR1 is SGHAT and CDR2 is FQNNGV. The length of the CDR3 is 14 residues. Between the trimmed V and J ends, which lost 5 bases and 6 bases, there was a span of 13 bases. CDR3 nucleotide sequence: TGTGCCAGCAGCCGACCCGGCGGGGCCGGGGAGCTGTTTTTT. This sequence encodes CASSRPGGAGELFF. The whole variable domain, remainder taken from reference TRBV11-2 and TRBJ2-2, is EAGVAQSPRYKIIEKRQSVAFWCNPISGHATLYWYQQILGQGPKLLIQFQNNGVVDDSQLPKDRFSAERLKGVDSTLKIQPAKLEDSAVYLCASSRPGGAGELFFGEGSRLTVL.

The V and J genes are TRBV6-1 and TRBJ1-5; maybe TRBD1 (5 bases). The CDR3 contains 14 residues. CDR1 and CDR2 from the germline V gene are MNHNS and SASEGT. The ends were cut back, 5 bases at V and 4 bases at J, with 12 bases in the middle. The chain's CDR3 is CASSPRGGNQPQHF. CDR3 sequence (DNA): TGTGCCAGCAGTCCCCGGGGCGGGAATCAGCCCCAGCATTTT.

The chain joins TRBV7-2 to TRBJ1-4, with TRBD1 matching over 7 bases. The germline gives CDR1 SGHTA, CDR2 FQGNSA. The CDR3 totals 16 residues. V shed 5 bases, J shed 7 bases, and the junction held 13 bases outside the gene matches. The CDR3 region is CASSPYGQAGGEKLFF. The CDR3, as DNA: TGTGCCAGCAGCCCATATGGACAGGCGGGAGGTGAAAAACTGTTTTTT.

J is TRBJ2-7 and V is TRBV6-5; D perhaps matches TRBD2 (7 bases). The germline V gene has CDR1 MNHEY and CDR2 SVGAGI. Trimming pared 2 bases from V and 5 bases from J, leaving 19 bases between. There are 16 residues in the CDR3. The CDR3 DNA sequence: TGTGCCAGCAGTTACCGCGGGGGCCCGCCGAGGAACGAGCAGTACTTC. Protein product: CASSYRGGPPRNEQYF.

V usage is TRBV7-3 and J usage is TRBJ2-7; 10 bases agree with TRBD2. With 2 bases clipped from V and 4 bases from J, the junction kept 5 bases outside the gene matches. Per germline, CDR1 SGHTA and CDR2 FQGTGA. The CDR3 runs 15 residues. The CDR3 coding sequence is TGTGCCAGCAGCTTAGCTAGCGGGGGAGTATACGAGCAGTACTTC. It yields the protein CASSLASGGVYEQYF.

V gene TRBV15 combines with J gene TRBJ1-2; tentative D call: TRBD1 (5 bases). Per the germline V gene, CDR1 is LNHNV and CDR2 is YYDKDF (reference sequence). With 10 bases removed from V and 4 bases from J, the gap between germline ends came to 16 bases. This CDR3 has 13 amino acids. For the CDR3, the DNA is TGTGCCATCGGGACCCATGGCGGCTATGGCTACACCTTC. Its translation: CAIGTHGGYGYTF.

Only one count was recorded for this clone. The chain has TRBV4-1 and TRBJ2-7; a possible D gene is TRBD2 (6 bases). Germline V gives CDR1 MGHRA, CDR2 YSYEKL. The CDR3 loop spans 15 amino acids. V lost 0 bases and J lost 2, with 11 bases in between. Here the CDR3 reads CASSQEEGVAYEQYF. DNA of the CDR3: TGCGCCAGCAGCCAAGAGGAGGGAGTTGCCTACGAGCAGTACTTC.

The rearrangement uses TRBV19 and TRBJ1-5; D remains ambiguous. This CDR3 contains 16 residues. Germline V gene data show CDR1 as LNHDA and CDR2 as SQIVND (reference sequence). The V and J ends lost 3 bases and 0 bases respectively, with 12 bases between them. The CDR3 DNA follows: TGTGCCAGTAGTATCGGCAGGCATTATAGCAATCAGCCCCAGCATTTT. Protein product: CASSIGRHYSNQPQHF.

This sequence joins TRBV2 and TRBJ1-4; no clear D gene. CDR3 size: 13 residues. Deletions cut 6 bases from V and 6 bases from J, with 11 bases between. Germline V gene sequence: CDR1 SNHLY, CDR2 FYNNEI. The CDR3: CASRVPSDEKLFF. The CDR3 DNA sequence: TGTGCCAGCAGAGTCCCGTCTGATGAAAAACTGTTTTTT.

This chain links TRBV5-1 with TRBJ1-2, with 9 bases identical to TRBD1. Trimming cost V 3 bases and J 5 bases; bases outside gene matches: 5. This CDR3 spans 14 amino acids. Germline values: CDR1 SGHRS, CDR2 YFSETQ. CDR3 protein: CASSSRDRDYGYTF. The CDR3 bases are TGCGCCAGCAGCTCCAGGGACAGGGATTATGGCTACACCTTC.

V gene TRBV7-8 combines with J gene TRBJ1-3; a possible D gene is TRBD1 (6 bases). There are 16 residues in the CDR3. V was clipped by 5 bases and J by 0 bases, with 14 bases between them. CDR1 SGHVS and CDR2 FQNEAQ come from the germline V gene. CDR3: CASSTGQSYSGNTIYF. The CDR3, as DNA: TGTGCCAGCAGCACCGGACAGTCCTACTCTGGAAACACCATATATTTT.

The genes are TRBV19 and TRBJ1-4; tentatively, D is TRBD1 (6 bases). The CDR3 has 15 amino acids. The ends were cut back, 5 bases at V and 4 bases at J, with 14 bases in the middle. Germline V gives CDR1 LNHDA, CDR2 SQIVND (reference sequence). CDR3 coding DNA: TGTGCCAGTAGTGCCCGGGGGGCGCTTAATGAAAAACTGTTTTTT. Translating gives CASSARGALNEKLFF.

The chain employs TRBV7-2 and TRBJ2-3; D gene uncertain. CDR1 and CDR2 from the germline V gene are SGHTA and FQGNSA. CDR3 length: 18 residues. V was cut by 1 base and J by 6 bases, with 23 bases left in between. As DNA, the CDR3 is TGTGCCAGCAGCTTAGATAATTCTGCATTTGGCTCGTGGGATACGCAGTATTTT. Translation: CASSLDNSAFGSWDTQYF.

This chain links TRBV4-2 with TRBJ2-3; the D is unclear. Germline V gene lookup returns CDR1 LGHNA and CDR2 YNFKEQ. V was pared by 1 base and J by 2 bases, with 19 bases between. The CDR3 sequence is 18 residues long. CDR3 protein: CASSQGPGLEPHTDTQYF. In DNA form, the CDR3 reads TGTGCCAGCAGCCAAGGCCCGGGCCTCGAGCCCCACACAGATACGCAGTATTTT.

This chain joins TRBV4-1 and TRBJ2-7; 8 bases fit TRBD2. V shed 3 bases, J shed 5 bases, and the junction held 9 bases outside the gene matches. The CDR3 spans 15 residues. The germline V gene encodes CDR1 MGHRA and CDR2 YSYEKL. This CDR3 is CASSHPGTRSDEQYF. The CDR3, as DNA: TGCGCCAGCAGCCACCCCGGGACTAGGAGCGACGAGCAGTACTTC.

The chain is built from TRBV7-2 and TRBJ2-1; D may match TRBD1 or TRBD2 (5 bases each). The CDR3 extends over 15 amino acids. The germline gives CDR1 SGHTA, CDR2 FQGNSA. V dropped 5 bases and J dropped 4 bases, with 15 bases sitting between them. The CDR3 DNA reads TGTGCCAGCAGCACCCATCCGGGACGGTACAATGAGCAGTTCTTC. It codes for CASSTHPGRYNEQFF.

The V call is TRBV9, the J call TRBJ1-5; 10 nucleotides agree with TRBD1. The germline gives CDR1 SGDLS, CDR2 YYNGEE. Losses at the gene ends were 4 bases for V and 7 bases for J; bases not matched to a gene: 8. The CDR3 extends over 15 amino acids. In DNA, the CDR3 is TGTGCCAGCAGCCGGGACAGGGGCTTTCGACAGCCCCAGCATTTT. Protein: CASSRDRGFRQPQHF.

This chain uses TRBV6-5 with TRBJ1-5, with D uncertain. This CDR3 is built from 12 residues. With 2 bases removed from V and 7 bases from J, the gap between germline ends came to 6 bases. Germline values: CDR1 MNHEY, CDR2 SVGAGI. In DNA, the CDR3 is TGTGCCAGCAGTTACCACGGACAGCCCCAGCATTTT. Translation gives CASSYHGQPQHF.

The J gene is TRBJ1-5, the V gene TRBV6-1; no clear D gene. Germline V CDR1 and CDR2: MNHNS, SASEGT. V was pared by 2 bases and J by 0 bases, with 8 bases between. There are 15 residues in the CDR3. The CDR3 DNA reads TGTGCCAGCAGTGAACTGTGGGCTAGCAATCAGCCCCAGCATTTT. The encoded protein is CASSELWASNQPQHF.

The chain's CDR3 is CASSFSDSTDTQYF. CDR3 coding DNA: TGCGCCAGCAGCTTCTCGGACAGCACAGATACGCAGTATTTT. V is TRBV5-1 and J is TRBJ2-3; D unresolved. Germline CDR1 and CDR2: SGHRS and YFSETQ. This CDR3 is 14 amino acids long. V lost 2 bases, J lost 0 bases, and 7 bases lay in between. Full variable domain (missing parts from reference TRBV5-1 and TRBJ2-3): KAGVTQTPRYLIKTRGQQVTLSCSPISGHRSVSWYQQTPGQGLQFLFEYFSETQRNKGNFPGRFSGRQFSNSRSEMNVSTLELGDSALYLCASSFSDSTDTQYFGPGTRLTVL.

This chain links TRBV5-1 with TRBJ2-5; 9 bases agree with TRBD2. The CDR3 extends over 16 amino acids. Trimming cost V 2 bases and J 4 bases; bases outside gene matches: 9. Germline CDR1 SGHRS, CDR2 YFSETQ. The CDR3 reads CASSFGIAGVRETQYF. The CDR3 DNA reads TGCGCCAGCAGCTTCGGCATAGCGGGGGTACGAGAGACCCAGTACTTC.

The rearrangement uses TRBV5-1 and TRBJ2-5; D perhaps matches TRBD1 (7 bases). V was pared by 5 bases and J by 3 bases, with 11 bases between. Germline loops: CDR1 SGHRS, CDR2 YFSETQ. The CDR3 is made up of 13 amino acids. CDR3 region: CASREGAEETQYF. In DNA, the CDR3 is TGCGCCAGCAGGGAGGGGGCGGAAGAGACCCAGTACTTC. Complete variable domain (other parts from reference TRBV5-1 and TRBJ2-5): KAGVTQTPRYLIKTRGQQVTLSCSPISGHRSVSWYQQTPGQGLQFLFEYFSETQRNKGNFPGRFSGRQFSNSRSEMNVSTLELGDSALYLCASREGAEETQYFGPGTRLLVL.

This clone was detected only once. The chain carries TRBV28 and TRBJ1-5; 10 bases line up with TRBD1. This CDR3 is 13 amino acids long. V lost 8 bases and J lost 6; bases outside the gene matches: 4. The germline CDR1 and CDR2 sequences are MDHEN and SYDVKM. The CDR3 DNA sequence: TGTGCCAGCGACAGGGGGCCTCTTCAGCCCCAGCATTTT. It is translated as CASDRGPLQPQHF.

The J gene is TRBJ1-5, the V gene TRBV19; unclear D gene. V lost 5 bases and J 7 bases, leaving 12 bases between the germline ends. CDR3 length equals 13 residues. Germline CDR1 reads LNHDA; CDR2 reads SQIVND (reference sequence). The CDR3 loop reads CASSLLRTQPQHF. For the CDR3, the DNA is TGTGCCAGTAGTCTCCTCAGGACCCAGCCCCAGCATTTT. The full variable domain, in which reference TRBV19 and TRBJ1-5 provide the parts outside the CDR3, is DGGITQSPKYLFRKEGQNVTLSCEQNLNHDAMYWYRQDPGQGLRLIYYSQIVNDFQKGDIAEGYSVSREKKESFPLTVTSAQKNPTAFYLCASSLLRTQPQHFGDGTRLSIL.